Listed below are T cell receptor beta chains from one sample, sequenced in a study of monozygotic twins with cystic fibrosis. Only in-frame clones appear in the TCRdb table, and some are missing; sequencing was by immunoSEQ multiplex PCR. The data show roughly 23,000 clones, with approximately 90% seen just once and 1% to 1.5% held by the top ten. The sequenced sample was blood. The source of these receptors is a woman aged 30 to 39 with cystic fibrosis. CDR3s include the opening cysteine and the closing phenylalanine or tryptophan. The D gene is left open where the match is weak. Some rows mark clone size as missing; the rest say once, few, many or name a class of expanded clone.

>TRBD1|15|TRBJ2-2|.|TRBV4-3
CASSLDRGNAGELFF
TGCGCCAGCAGCCTTGACAGGGGTAATGCCGGGGAGCTGTTTTTT
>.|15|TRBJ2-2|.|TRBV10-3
CAISEFRGNTGELFF
TGTGCCATCAGTGAGTTCAGGGGGAACACCGGGGAGCTGTTTTTT
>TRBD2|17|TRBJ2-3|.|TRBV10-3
CAISETLAGGSTDTQYF
TGTGCCATCAGTGAGACATTAGCGGGGGGTAGCACAGATACGCAGTATTTT
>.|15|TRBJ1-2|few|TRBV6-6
CASSYSLRVLDGYTF
TGTGCCAGCAGTTACTCGTTAAGGGTATTAGATGGCTACACCTTC
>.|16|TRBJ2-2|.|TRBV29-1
CSVRKSHPRNTGELFF
TGCAGCGTCCGTAAATCCCACCCAAGGAACACCGGGGAGCTGTTTTTT
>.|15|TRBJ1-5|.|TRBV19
CASSIGVYSNQPQHF
TGTGCCAGTAGTATCGGAGTGTATAGCAATCAGCCCCAGCATTTT
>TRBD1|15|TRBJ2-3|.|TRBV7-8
CASRRQGGGTDTQYF
TGTGCCAGCAGGCGACAGGGCGGTGGGACAGATACGCAGTATTTT
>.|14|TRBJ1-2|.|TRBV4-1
CASSQDLINYGYTF
TGCGCCAGCAGCCAAGATCTTATCAACTATGGCTACACCTTC
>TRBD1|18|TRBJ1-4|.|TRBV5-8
CASSPGTGRFATNEKLFF
TGTGCCAGCAGCCCCGGGACAGGGAGATTTGCAACTAATGAAAAACTGTTTTTT
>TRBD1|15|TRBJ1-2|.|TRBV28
CASRVSGTGGYGYTF
TGTGCCAGCAGGGTATCCGGGACAGGAGGTTATGGCTACACCTTC
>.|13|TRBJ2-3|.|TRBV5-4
CASSLDPTDTQYF
TGTGCCAGCAGCTTGGACCCTACAGATACGCAGTATTTT
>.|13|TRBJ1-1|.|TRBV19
CASSLILDSEAFF
TGTGCCAGTAGCCTCATCTTGGACAGTGAAGCTTTCTTT
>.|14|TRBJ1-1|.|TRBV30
CAWSVRGRSTEAFF
TGTGCCTGGAGTGTACGAGGGAGATCCACTGAAGCTTTCTTT
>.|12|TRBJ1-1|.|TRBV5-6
CASSDLGGEAFF
TGTGCCAGCAGCGACCTGGGGGGAGAAGCTTTCTTT
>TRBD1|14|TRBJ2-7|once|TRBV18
CASSPRTGSYEQYF
TGTGCCAGCTCACCGAGGACAGGGTCCTACGAGCAGTACTTC
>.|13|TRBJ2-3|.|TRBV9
CASRKMVLDTQYF
TGTGCCAGCAGAAAGATGGTGCTGGATACGCAGTATTTT
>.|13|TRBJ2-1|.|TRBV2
CASRSRMSNEQFF
TGTGCCAGCCGCAGCCGGATGTCCAATGAGCAGTTCTTC
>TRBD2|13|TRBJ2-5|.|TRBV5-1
CASSGDYQETQYF
TGCGCCAGCAGCGGGGACTATCAAGAGACCCAGTACTTC
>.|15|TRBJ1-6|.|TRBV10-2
CASSERGLLNSPLHF
TGCGCCAGCAGTGAGAGGGGACTTCTAAATTCACCCCTCCACTTT
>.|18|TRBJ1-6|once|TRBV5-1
CASSLAPGVGSYNSPLHF
TGCGCCAGCAGCTTGGCCCCAGGAGTTGGGTCCTATAATTCACCCCTCCACTTT
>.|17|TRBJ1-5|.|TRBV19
CASRERIRERSNQPQHF
TGTGCCAGTAGGGAACGGATCAGGGAGCGTAGCAATCAGCCCCAGCATTTT
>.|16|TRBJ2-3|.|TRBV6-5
CASSYFPGVSTDTQYF
TGTGCCAGCAGTTACTTCCCCGGAGTCAGCACAGATACGCAGTATTTT
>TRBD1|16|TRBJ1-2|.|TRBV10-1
CATSSNPRQGARGYTF
TGCGCCACCTCATCCAACCCAAGACAGGGGGCGAGAGGCTACACCTTC
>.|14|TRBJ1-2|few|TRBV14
CASSQAGHRAGYTF
TGTGCCAGCAGCCAAGCCGGCCACAGGGCTGGCTACACCTTC
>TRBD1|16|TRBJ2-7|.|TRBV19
CASSAPGQGRMYEQYF
TGTGCCAGTAGCGCCCCGGGACAGGGTAGGATGTACGAGCAGTACTTC
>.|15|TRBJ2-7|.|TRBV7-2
CASTLVQGFSYEQYF
TGTGCCAGCACCTTGGTTCAGGGATTCTCCTACGAGCAGTACTTC
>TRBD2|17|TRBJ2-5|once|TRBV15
CATSRAFGGGTQETQYF
TGTGCCACCAGCAGAGCCTTTGGGGGGGGGACCCAAGAGACCCAGTACTTC
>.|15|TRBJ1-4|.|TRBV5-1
CASSLEGSIPEKLFF
TGCGCCAGCAGCTTGGAAGGCAGCATCCCCGAAAAACTGTTTTTT
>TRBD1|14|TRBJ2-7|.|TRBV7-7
CASSSGQGSYEQYF
TGTGCTAGCAGCTCGGGACAGGGCTCCTACGAGCAGTACTTC
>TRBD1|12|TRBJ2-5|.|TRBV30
CAWDRGTETQYF
TGTGCCTGGGACAGGGGAACAGAGACCCAGTACTTC
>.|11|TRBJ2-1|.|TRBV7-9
CASSDGTPIFF
TGTGCCAGCAGCGACGGGACTCCCATTTTCTTC
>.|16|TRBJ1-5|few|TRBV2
CASSEDRQNSNQPQHF
TGTGCCAGCAGTGAAGATCGGCAGAATAGCAATCAGCCCCAGCATTTT
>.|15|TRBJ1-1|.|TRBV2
CASSVLLGFDTEAFF
TGTGCCAGCAGTGTATTGCTGGGATTTGACACTGAAGCTTTCTTT
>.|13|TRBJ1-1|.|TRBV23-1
CASSHSGDPEAFF
TGCGCCAGCAGTCACTCTGGAGATCCTGAAGCTTTCTTT
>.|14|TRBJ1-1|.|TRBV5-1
CASSLRAMNTEAFF
TGCGCCAGCAGCTTACGTGCGATGAACACTGAAGCTTTCTTT
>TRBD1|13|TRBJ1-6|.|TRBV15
CATSDTGGSPLHF
TGTGCCACCAGCGATACAGGGGGTTCACCCCTCCACTTT
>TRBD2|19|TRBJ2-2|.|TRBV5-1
CASSWELLSGGAPVGELFF
TGCGCCAGCAGCTGGGAACTCCTTAGCGGGGGGGCCCCCGTCGGGGAGCTGTTTTTT
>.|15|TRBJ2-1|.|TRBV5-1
CASVTFPDGQNEQFF
TGCGCCAGCGTGACTTTTCCGGACGGACAGAATGAGCAGTTCTTC
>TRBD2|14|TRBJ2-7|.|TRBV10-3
CASRTSGDNYEQYF
TGTGCCAGCCGCACAAGCGGGGATAACTACGAGCAGTACTTC
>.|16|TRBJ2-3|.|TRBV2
CASSSEPNSSTDTQYF
TGTGCCAGCAGTTCCGAACCCAACTCTAGCACAGATACGCAGTATTTT